This T cell receptor (beta chain) was found in a study of T cells after yellow fever vaccination. Broader study findings: Highly abundant clonotypes carried over from the bulk population could end up in FACS-sorted repertoires as contaminants.

TCRdb ran MiXCR on the 5' RACE reads and lists one entry per CDR3 protein. The repertoire holds approximately 120,000 distinct CDR3 sequences, with approximately 8.4% as singletons. To note about this clonotype: The antigen is not known.

V lost 6 bases to trimming and J lost 0 bases, with 12 bases between them. This CDR3 is 13 amino acids long. Germline values: CDR1 DFQATT, CDR2 SNEGSKA (reference sequence). V usage is TRBV20-1 and J usage is TRBJ2-7, with D tentatively TRBD1 (7 bases). The sequences come from CD8+ T cells sorted from PBMCs, collected on the day of the yellow fever booster vaccination. The clonotype originates from a man aged 18 to 30 who received the YFV17D yellow fever vaccine. The CDR3 reads CSAEGTASYEQYF. DNA of the CDR3: TGCAGTGCGGAGGGGACAGCCTCCTACGAGCAGTACTTC.